This T cell receptor beta chain was sequenced for a study of regulatory T cells in long-lasting Graves disease. The overall study: It was over 5 years of antithyroid drugs, with positive TSH receptor antibodies, that meant persistent Graves' disease.

Time point specified: persistent/refractory GD, antithyroid drugs over 5 years with positive TRAb. PBMCs provided the RNA from which the TCR library was made. For TCR beta, libraries came from iRepertoire HTBI primers and Arm-PCR of CDR3 regions. In the original analysis: Samples collectively showed 62 TRBV and approximately 14 TRBJ segments. TCRdb ran MiXCR on the multiplex PCR reads and lists one entry per CDR3 protein. For this entry, the V and J calls and clone size follow TCRdb and not the study's own pipeline. The sample consists of over 350,000 distinct CDR3 sequences, around 21% of them appearing once. This CDR3 has 13 residues. Trimming pared 0 bases from V and 5 bases from J, leaving 10 bases between. Per the germline V gene, CDR1 is SQVTM and CDR2 is ANQGSEA.

Material: peripheral blood mononuclear cells (PBMCs), obtained when the disease was refractory, from a patient treated with antithyroid drugs. The receptor's source is a female donor with Graves disease. The chain combines TRBV29-1 with TRBJ2-5; no clear D gene. The CDR3 region has the DNA TGCAGCGTTGAAGATAGGGATTGGGAGACCCAGTACTTC. Protein: CSVEDRDWETQYF.